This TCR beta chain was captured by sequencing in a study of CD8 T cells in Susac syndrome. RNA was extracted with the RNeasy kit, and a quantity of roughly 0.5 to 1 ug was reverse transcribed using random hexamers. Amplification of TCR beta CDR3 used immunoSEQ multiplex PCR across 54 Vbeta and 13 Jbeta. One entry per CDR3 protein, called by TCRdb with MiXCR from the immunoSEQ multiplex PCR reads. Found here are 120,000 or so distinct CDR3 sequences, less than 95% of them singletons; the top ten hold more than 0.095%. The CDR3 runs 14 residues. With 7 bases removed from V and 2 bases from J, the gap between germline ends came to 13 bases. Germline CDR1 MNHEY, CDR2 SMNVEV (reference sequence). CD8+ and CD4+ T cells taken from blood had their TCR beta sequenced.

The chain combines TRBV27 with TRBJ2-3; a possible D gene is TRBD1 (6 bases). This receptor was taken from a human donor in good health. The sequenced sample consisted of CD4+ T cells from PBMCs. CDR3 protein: CASKQGLPTDTQYF. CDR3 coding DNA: TGTGCCAGCAAACAGGGTCTTCCCACAGATACGCAGTATTTT.